These 6 T cell receptor beta chains originate from one sample sequenced in a study of cytomegalovirus exposure and HLA in healthy donors. 13 Jbeta primers and 60 Vbeta primers were used for the PCR. Method: immunoSEQ multiplex PCR; TCRdb's copy keeps in-frame clones and lacks some. The sample records about 38,000 clones, 86% being singletons. Sequenced: PBMCs. The origin of the receptors is a middle-aged woman in good health and CMV-seropositive.

This sequence joins TRBV4-3 and TRBJ1-1, with a possible D match to TRBD1 (6 bases). Trimming took 0 bases from V and 5 from J, leaving 13 bases between them. There are 15 residues in the CDR3. CDR1 and CDR2 (germline): LGHNA, YSLEER. In DNA, the CDR3 is TGCGCCAGCAGCCAAGACCCAGGGGTGGGTACTGAAGCTTTCTTT. It is translated as CASSQDPGVGTEAFF.

The J gene is TRBJ2-2, the V gene TRBV30; TRBD1 might be the D (5 bases). V was shortened by 8 bases and J by 1 base, with 17 bases between the two germline ends. CDR1 is GTSNPN, CDR2 SVGIG, per germline (reference sequence). This CDR3 spans 15 amino acids. This CDR3 reads CARDSLVKNTGELFF. The CDR3 bases are TGTGCCAGAGACAGCCTAGTGAAGAACACCGGGGAGCTGTTTTTT.

The chain is built from TRBV9 and TRBJ2-3, with TRBD1 identical over 9 bases. V lost 0 bases and J lost 3; bases outside the gene matches: 2. The V gene's germline CDR1 is SGDLS and CDR2 YYNGEE. The CDR3 sequence is 15 residues long. The CDR3 region is CASSVGGQGTDTQYF. CDR3 coding DNA: TGTGCCAGCAGCGTAGGAGGACAGGGGACAGATACGCAGTATTTT.

The CDR3 sequence is CASSAKGHYNEQFF. The CDR3 DNA follows: TGTGCCAGCAGCGCTAAGGGGCACTACAATGAGCAGTTCTTC. The rearrangement links TRBV11-1 to TRBJ2-1, with D possibly matching TRBD1 (5 bases). V was shortened by 5 bases and J by 3 bases, with 11 bases between the two germline ends. The CDR3 has 14 amino acids. Germline CDR1 reads SGHAT; CDR2 reads FQDESV (reference sequence). The whole variable domain, filled in from reference TRBV11-1 and TRBJ2-1, reads EAEVAQSPRYKITEKSQAVAFWCDPISGHATLYWYRQILGQGPELLVQFQDESVVDDSQLPKDRFSAERLKGVDSTLKIQPAELGDSAMYLCASSAKGHYNEQFFGPGTRLTVL.

Only one count was recorded for this clone. The V call is TRBV12-5, the J call TRBJ2-3; D is unclear. The V and J ends lost 6 bases and 2 bases respectively, with 12 bases between them. CDR3 size: 14 residues. Looked up from germline, CDR1 is LGHNT and CDR2 is FRNRAP. The CDR3 loop reads CASGQERYTDTQYF. Written as DNA, the CDR3 is TGTGCTAGTGGACAAGAGCGTTACACAGATACGCAGTATTTT.

J is TRBJ2-2 and V is TRBV9, with 7 bases that match TRBD1. The CDR3 is 15 residues long. J lost 6 bases, V lost 1 base, and 6 bases had no gene match. In germline, CDR1 is SGDLS, CDR2 YYNGEE. The DNA of the CDR3 is TGTGCCAGCAGCGTAAAAGGGGGCGGGCCCGGGGAGCTGTTTTTT. This gives the protein CASSVKGGGPGELFF.